This T cell receptor (beta chain) was found in a study of beta chain features in type 1 diabetes. Study-wide background: Age, gender and cell yields were similar between patients and healthy donors. Notes on the study in general: PCR might favor shorter templates, but any such skew would affect patients and controls equally. The study found moderately but significantly shorter TCRB CDR3s in all four CD4+ subsets of Type 1 diabetes patients.

What was sequenced were expressed TCRB transcripts, since all of the isolated RNA had been reverse transcribed. The repertoire was sequenced with immunoSEQ multiplex PCR; TCRdb's copy has only in-frame clones and lacks some. The data contain more than 250,000 clones, roughly 22% of them seen just once; the ten biggest clones take up about 0.028%. With regard to this clone: Its antigen is currently unknown.

One heparinised blood draw, averaging about 120 mL, came from each donor. With 4 bases removed from V and 1 base from J, the gap between germline ends came to 11 bases. CDR1 SEHNR and CDR2 FQNEAQ come from the germline V gene (reference sequence). The CDR3 contains 14 residues. This receptor was taken from a woman in her thirties or forties with type 1 diabetes. This chain uses TRBV7-9 with TRBJ2-7; D perhaps matches TRBD1 (6 bases). The sequenced sample was naive CD4+ T cells from blood. The CDR3 loop is CASSYGGGSYEQYF. The CDR3 coding sequence is TGTGCCAGCAGCTATGGGGGCGGATCCTACGAGCAGTACTTC.